This T cell receptor (beta chain) came from a study of T cells expressing NK-cell markers (dated by TCRdb to 2019 to 2021). With regard to the full study: TCR beta-chain repertoires were profiled in sorted CD3+CD56+NKG2C+, CD3+CD56+NKG2C- and CD3+CD56-NKG2C+ T-cell subsets from roughly eight donors. Illumina HiSeq 2000/2500, MiSeq or NextSeq was used to sequence libraries as 2 x 150 bp reads. Among the eight sequenced donors, seven were HCMV-seropositive and one was HCMV-seronegative. Randomly selected healthy volunteers, three men and five women, were used as the eight sequenced donors.

Study-wide conclusions, independent of this receptor: In six donors, the dominant CD3+CD56+NKG2C+ clonotypes were among the top 10 CD8+ clonotypes and accounted for roughly 1.0-8% of CD8+ T cells. Those dominant clonotypes were again the most abundant among CD3+CD56-NKG2C+ cells in a few donors, at about 28.3-60.1%. Whether the expanded NKG2C-expressing T cell clones were specific for HCMV antigens remained unclear.

Counted from cysteine to phenylalanine, this CDR3 has 12 amino acids. Only the protein is available. Sequences LGHDT (CDR1) and YNNKEL (CDR2) are obtained from the germline V gene (reference sequence). HCMV-specific IgG was detected in serum with a commercial ELISA kit to determine HCMV serostatus. Peripheral blood mononuclear cells were isolated from blood by Ficoll density gradient centrifugation. With regard to this clonotype: The antigen this receptor binds is unknown.

Sequencing relied on an Illumina HiSeq 2000. 5'RACE template switching, by which a universal primer site and unique molecular identifiers were added, was used to make TCR beta cDNA libraries. Priming for cDNA synthesis came from the TCR beta constant segment, and two successive PCR amplification steps followed. Turning to the authors' computational methods: MIGEC was used to demultiplex reads and group the reads by UMI, and MiTCR was used to assemble and quantify clonotypes. To exclude erroneous sequences, any TCR cDNA sequence not supported by at least two reads was discarded. The tcR package was used for downstream repertoire analysis, and clonotypes were matched between fractions using CDR3 nucleotide sequence together with V segment. VDJmatch was used to annotate antigen specificity against VDJdb, with one amino acid substitution in CDR3 allowed. The reads, reprocessed by TCRdb, yield one row per CDR3 protein sequence and no DNA. It is TCRdb's table, rather than the study itself, that gives the V and J calls and clone size. The record for this sample contains approximately 170,000 distinct CDR3 sequences. The ten largest clones represent just over 20% of the sample.

Sequenced sample: blood T cells: a sorted CD56 or NKG2C T cell subset, CD4+ or CD8+ T cells, or bulk PBMC T cells (not recorded which). The V and J genes are TRBV3-1 and TRBJ1-5. This receptor was taken from a man aged 18-70 years in good health. CDR3 region: CASSQGNQPQHF.